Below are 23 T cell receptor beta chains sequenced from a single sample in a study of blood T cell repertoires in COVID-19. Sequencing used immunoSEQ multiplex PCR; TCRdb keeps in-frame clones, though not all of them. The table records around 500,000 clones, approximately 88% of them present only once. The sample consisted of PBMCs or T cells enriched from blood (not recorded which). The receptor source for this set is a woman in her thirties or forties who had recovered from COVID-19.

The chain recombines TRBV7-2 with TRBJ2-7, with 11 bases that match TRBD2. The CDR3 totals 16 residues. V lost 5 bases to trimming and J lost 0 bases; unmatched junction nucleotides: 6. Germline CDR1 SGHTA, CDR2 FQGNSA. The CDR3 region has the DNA TGTGCCAGCAGCCGGACCGGGACTAGCGGCTCCTACGAGCAGTACTTC. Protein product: CASSRTGTSGSYEQYF.

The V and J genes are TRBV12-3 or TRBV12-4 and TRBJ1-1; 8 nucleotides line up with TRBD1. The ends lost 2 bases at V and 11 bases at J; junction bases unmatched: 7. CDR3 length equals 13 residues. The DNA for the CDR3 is TGTGCCAGCAGTTTAAACAGGGGGTATACGGCTTTCTTT. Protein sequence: CASSLNRGYTAFF.

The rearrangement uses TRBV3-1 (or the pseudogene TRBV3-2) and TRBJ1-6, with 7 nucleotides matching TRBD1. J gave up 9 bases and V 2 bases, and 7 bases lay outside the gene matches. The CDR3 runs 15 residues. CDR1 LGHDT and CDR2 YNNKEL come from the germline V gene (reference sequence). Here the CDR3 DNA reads TGTGCCAGCAGCCAATTCACACAGGGGAGTTCACCCCTCCACTTT. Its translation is CASSQFTQGSSPLHF.

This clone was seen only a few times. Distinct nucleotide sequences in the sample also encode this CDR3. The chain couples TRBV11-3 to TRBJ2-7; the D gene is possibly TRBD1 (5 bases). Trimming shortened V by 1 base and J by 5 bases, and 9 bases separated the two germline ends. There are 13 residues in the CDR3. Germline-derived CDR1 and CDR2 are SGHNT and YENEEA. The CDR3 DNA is TGTGCCAGCAGCTTAGTAAGGGGAAACGAGCAGTACTTC. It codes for CASSLVRGNEQYF.

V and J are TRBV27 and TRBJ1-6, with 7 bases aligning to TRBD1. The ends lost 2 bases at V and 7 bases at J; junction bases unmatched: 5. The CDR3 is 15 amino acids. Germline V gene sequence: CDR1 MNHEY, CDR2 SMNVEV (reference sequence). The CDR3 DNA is TGTGCCAGCAGTTTACTGACAGGGAAGAATTCACCCCTCCACTTT. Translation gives CASSLLTGKNSPLHF.

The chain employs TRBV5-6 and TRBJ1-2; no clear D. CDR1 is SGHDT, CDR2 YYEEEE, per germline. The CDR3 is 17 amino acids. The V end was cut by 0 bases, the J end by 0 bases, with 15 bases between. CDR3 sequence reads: CASSLGHWLTTNYGYTF. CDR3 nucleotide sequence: TGTGCCAGCAGCTTGGGACACTGGCTGACCACTAACTATGGCTACACCTTC.

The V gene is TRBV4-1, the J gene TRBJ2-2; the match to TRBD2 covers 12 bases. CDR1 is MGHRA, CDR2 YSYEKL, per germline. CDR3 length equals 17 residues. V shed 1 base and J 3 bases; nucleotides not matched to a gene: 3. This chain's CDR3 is CASSQGLAGVYTGELFF. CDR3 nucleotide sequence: TGCGCCAGCAGCCAAGGACTAGCGGGAGTATACACCGGGGAGCTGTTTTTT.

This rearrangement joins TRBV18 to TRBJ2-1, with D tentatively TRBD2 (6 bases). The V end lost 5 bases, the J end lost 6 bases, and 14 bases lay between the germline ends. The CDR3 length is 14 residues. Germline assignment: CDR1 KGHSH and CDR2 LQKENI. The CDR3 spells CASSTSSGPNEQFF. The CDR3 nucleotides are TGTGCCAGCTCAACTAGCTCAGGACCCAATGAGCAGTTCTTC. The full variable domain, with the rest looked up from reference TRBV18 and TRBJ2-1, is NAGVMQNPRHLVRRRGQEARLRCSPMKGHSHVYWYRQLPEEGLKFMVYLQKENIIDESGMPKERFSAEFPKEGPSILRIQQVVRGDSAAYFCASSTSSGPNEQFFGPGTRLTVL.

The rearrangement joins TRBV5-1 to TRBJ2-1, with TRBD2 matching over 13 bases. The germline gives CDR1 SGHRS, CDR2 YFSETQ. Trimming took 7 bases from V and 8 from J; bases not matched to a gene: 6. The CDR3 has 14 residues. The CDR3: CASRGTSGNDEQFF. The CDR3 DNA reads TGCGCCAGCCGGGGGACTAGCGGGAATGATGAGCAGTTCTTC.

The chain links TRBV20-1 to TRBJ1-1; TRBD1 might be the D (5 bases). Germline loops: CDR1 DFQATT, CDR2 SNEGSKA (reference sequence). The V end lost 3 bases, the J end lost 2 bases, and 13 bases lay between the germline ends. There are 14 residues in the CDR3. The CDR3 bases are TGCAGTGCTAGTTCCAAGGGGTCAAACACTGAAGCTTTCTTT. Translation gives CSASSKGSNTEAFF.

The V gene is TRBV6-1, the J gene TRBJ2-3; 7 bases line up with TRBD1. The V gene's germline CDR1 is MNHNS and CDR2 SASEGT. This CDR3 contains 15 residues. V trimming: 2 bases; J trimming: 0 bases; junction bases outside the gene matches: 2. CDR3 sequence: CASSEWGQSTDTQYF. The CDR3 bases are TGTGCCAGCAGTGAATGGGGACAGAGCACAGATACGCAGTATTTT.

The CDR3 here is CASSPRASPNEQFF. Here the CDR3 DNA reads TGTGCCAGCAGCCCCCGAGCGAGCCCCAATGAGCAGTTCTTC. This chain connects TRBV9 to TRBJ2-1; D not resolved. V lost 4 bases and J 6 bases, leaving 14 bases between the germline ends. Germline CDR1 reads SGDLS; CDR2 reads YYNGEE. This CDR3 is built from 14 residues.

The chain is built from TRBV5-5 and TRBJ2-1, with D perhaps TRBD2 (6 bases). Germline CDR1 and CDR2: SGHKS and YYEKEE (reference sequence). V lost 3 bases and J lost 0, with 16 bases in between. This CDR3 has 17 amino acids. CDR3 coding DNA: TGTGCCAGCAGCTCATTTAATCGGGACTCCTCCTACAATGAGCAGTTCTTC. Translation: CASSSFNRDSSYNEQFF.

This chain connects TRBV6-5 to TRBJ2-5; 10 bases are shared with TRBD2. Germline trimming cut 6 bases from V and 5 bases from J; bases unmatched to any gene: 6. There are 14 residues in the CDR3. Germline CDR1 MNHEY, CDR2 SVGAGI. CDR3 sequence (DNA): TGTGCCAGCAGCTTAGCGGGAGGTCTGGAGACCCAGTACTTC. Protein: CASSLAGGLETQYF.

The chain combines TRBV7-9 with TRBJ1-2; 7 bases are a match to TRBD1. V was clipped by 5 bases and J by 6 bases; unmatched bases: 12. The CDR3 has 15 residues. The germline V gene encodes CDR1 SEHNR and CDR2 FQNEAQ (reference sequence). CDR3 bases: TGTGCCAGCAGCCGTTCCGACAGGGACGGGCATGGCTACACCTTC. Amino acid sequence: CASSRSDRDGHGYTF.

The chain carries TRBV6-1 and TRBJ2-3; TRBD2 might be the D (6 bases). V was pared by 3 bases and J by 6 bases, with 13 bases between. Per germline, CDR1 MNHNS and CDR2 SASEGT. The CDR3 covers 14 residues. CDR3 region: CASSDGTFTDTQYF. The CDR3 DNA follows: TGTGCCAGCAGTGACGGGACTTTCACGGATACGCAGTATTTT.

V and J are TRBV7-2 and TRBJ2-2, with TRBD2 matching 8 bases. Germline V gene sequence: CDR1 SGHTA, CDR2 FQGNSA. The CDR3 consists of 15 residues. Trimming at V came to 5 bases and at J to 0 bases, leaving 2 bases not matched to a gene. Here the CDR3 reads CASSPGGPNTGELFF. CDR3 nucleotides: TGTGCCAGCAGCCCGGGGGGGCCGAACACCGGGGAGCTGTTTTTT.

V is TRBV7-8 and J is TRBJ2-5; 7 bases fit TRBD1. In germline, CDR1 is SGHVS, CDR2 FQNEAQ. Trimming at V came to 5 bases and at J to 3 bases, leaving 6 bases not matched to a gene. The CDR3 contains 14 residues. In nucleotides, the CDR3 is TGTGCCAGCAGCATCCAGACAGGGAAAGAGACCCAGTACTTC. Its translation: CASSIQTGKETQYF.

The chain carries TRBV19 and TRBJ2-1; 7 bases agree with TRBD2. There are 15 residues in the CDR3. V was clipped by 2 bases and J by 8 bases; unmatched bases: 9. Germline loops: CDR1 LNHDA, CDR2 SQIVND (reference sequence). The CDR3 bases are TGTGCCAGTAGTATACCCTGGGGGGGGGTATATGAGCAGTTCTTC. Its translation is CASSIPWGGVYEQFF.

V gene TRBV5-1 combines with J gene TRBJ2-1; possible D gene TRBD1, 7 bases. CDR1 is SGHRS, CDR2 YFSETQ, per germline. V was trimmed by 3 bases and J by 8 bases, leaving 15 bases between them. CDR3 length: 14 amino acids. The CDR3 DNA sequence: TGCGCCAGCAGCTACCCAGGGGGGCTCGATGAGCAGTTCTTC. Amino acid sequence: CASSYPGGLDEQFF.

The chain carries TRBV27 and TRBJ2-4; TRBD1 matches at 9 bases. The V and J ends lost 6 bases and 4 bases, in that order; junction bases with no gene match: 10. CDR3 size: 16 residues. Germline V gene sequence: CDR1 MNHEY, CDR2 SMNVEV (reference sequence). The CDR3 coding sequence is TGTGCCAGCAGCCGCACCGGGACAGGGATTAAAAACATTCAGTACTTC. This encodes CASSRTGTGIKNIQYF.

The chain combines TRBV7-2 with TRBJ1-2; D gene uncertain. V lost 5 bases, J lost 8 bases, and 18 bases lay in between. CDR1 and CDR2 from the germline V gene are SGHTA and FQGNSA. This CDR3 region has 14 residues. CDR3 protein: CASSPSVKTEGYTF. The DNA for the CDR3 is TGTGCCAGCAGCCCTAGTGTTAAGACGGAGGGCTACACCTTC.

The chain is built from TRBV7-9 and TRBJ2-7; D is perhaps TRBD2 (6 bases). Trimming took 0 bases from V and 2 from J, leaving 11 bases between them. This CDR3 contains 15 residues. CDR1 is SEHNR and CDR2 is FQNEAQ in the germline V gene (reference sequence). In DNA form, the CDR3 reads TGTGCCAGCAGCTTAGCGGGGACTGAGGCCTACGAGCAGTACTTC. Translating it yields CASSLAGTEAYEQYF.